The sequence of this T cell receptor beta chain was determined in a study of CD8 T cells in ankylosing spondylitis. This clonotype was picked up many times. The germline V gene has CDR1 SEHNR and CDR2 FQNEAQ (reference sequence). V lost 4 bases, J lost 5 bases, and 4 bases stayed unmatched. This CDR3 contains 15 residues. TCRdb passed the 5' RACE reads through MiXCR, listing each CDR3 protein once. The sample yields some 120,000 distinct CDR3 sequences, approximately 15% seen once. This receptor was identified in a female donor with ankylosing spondylitis or in good health (not recorded which). The chain links TRBV7-9 to TRBJ2-3; 12 bases agree with TRBD1. Material for sequencing was blood, either unsorted or a sorted T cell fraction (not recorded which). CDR3 DNA sequence: TGTGCCAGCAGCTCCGGGACAGGGGGCAGAGATACGCAGTATTTT. Translating it yields CASSSGTGGRDTQYF.